The following is a T cell receptor (beta chain) sequence with its context. This sample was taken from a study of blood T cell repertoires in COVID-19. The overall study: PBMCs, B-cell-depleted T cells, or T cells provided the cDNA or gDNA that made up the material.

V lost 2 bases to trimming and J lost 5 bases, with 21 bases between them. CDR3 size: 16 residues. The germline CDR1 and CDR2 sequences are GTSNPN and SVGIG (reference sequence). Assay: immunoSEQ multiplex PCR; the TCRdb copy retains only in-frame clones and omits some. Of over 120,000 clones listed, about 87% were seen once; the top ten hold over 0.8%. This TCR derives from a woman in her 50s with acute or convalescent COVID-19. Input material: peripheral blood. The chain employs TRBV30 and TRBJ1-2; a possible D gene is TRBD1 (5 bases). CDR3 amino acids: CAWSPAGGGPRYGYTF. The CDR3 DNA sequence: TGTGCCTGGAGTCCAGCGGGGGGTGGTCCTAGGTATGGCTACACCTTC.